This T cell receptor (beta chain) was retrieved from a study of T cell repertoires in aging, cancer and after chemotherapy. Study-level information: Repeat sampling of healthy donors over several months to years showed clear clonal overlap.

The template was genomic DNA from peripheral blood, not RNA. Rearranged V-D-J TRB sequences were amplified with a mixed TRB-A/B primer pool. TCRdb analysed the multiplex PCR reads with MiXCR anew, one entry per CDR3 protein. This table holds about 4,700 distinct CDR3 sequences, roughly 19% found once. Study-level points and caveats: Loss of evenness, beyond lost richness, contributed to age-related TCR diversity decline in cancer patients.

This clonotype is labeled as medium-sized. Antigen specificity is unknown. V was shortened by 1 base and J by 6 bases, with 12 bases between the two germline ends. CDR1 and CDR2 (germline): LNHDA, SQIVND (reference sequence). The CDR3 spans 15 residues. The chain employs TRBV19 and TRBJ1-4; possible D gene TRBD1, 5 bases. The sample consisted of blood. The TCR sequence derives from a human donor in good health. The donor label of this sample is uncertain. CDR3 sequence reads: CASSIAWRGDEKLFF. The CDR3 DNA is TGTGCCAGTAGTATAGCCTGGCGGGGGGATGAAAAACTGTTTTTT.